The sequence of this T cell receptor beta chain was determined in a study of identical twins. Germline values: CDR1 LGHNA, CDR2 YNFKEQ. V was pared by 1 base and J by 10 bases, with 14 bases between. This CDR3 is built from 14 residues. TCRdb ran MiXCR on the 5' RACE reads and lists one entry per CDR3 protein. This sample has approximately 600,000 distinct CDR3 sequences; just over 7% occur once, and the top ten carry around 1.6%. This clonotype has only a few counts. The sample was also linked to a second study, of yellow fever vaccine responses in identical twins.

The source of this sequence is a woman in her late teens or twenties in good health. The J gene is TRBJ2-1, the V gene TRBV4-2; tentatively, D is TRBD2 (5 bases). Sequencing was done on a sample of PBMCs. DNA for the CDR3: TGTGCCAGCAGCCAAGGGTATGAGGGTGTGGAGCAGTTCTTC. It yields the protein CASSQGYEGVEQFF.